Each of the 23 T cell receptor beta chains below was sequenced from the same sample in a study of CD8 T cells in ankylosing spondylitis. TCRdb fed the 5' RACE reads into MiXCR, producing one record per CDR3 protein. The sample lists roughly 130,000 distinct CDR3 sequences; roughly 13% were seen once. The sample comprised blood, either unsorted or a sorted T cell fraction (not recorded which). These receptors all stem from a female donor with ankylosing spondylitis or in good health (not recorded which).

The chain carries TRBV6-1 and TRBJ1-6; D unresolved. Per germline, CDR1 MNHNS and CDR2 SASEGT. V was shortened by 6 bases and J by 9 bases, with 15 bases between the two germline ends. CDR3 length equals 14 residues. CDR3 nucleotide sequence: TGTGCCAGCAGCCCCCCCCCGATTGGTTCACCCCTCCACTTT. Its protein is CASSPPPIGSPLHF.

There are many counts of this clonotype. CDR3 residues: CASSLMGSGANVLTF. Here the CDR3 DNA reads TGTGCCAGCAGTTTGATGGGCTCTGGGGCCAACGTCCTGACTTTC. V is TRBV12-3 or TRBV12-4 and J is TRBJ2-6, with unresolved D. V lost 3 bases and J lost 0, with 6 bases in between. CDR3 length equals 15 residues.

This clonotype was seen only a few times. V gene TRBV5-1 combines with J gene TRBJ2-1; the match to TRBD1 covers 9 bases. V lost 4 bases to trimming and J lost 4 bases; unmatched junction nucleotides: 9. Germline V gene lookup returns CDR1 SGHRS and CDR2 YFSETQ. This CDR3 spans 16 amino acids. The CDR3 nucleotides read TGCGCCAGCAGCCCCGAAACCGGGACAGGGTACAATGAGCAGTTCTTC. Translated, it gives CASSPETGTGYNEQFF.

In this sample, this clonotype turned up many times. The rearrangement uses TRBV12-3 or TRBV12-4 and TRBJ2-7, with D uncertain. V gave up 0 bases and J gave up 5 bases, with 5 bases separating them. This CDR3 is 12 amino acids long. The CDR3 is CASSLAPHEQYF. In nucleotides, the CDR3 is TGTGCCAGCAGTTTAGCTCCCCACGAGCAGTACTTC.

V and J are TRBV5-5 and TRBJ1-3; D perhaps matches TRBD1 (5 bases). Germline V gene data show CDR1 as SGHKS and CDR2 as YYEKEE (reference sequence). Trimming stripped 1 base from V and 4 bases from J, with 12 bases between. There are 15 residues in the CDR3. In DNA, the CDR3 is TGTGCCAGCAGCTTGTTCGGGGGACCGGGAAACACCATATATTTT. This gives the protein CASSLFGGPGNTIYF.

Only a few counts were recorded for this clonotype. This chain connects TRBV12-3 or TRBV12-4 to TRBJ1-5; D not certain. V lost 4 bases and J lost 6, with 22 bases in between. The CDR3 is made up of 17 amino acids. As DNA, the CDR3 is TGTGCCAGCAGTTACTTCAGGCTAACAGAGCAGCTTCAGCCCCAGCATTTT. It specifies CASSYFRLTEQLQPQHF.

This clonotype was seen repeatedly, ten times or more. V is TRBV5-1 and J is TRBJ2-2; 11 bases agree with TRBD2. Germline-derived CDR1 and CDR2 are SGHRS and YFSETQ. The CDR3 extends over 16 amino acids. V gave up 4 bases and J gave up 4 bases; unmatched junction bases: 6. The CDR3 here is CASSISGGATTGELFF. The CDR3 nucleotides are TGCGCCAGCAGCATTAGCGGGGGGGCGACCACCGGGGAGCTGTTTTTT.

This clonotype was detected only a few times. V usage is TRBV12-3 or TRBV12-4 and J usage is TRBJ2-7; 8 bases line up with TRBD2. The CDR3 is made up of 14 amino acids. Trimming at V came to 5 bases and at J to 3 bases, leaving 6 bases not matched to a gene. CDR3 sequence: CASSTSSGYYEQYF. The CDR3 DNA is TGTGCCAGCAGTACGTCTAGCGGGTACTACGAGCAGTACTTC.

In this sample, this clonotype turned up many times. V usage is TRBV20-1 and J usage is TRBJ2-1, with TRBD2 as a possible D gene (6 bases). Germline V gene lookup returns CDR1 DFQATT and CDR2 SNEGSKA (reference sequence). Trimming removed 3 bases at V and 3 bases at J, with 18 bases between. CDR3 size: 16 residues. CDR3 nucleotides: TGCAGTGCTAGGGGCTTTTTAGCGGACCACTACAATGAGCAGTTCTTC. It is translated as CSARGFLADHYNEQFF.

A remark on this clonotype: A much larger clone is a single base away; this may be a read error. V is TRBV20-1 and J is TRBJ2-3, with a weak D call TRBD2 (7 bases). V shed 8 bases and J shed 1 base, with 19 bases lying between them. CDR1 is DFQATT, CDR2 SNEGSKA, per germline (reference sequence). The CDR3 has 15 amino acids. CDR3 nucleotide sequence: TGCAGTACTCAATTGGGGGGGGCTGGCACAGATACGCAGTATTTT. It codes for CSTQLGGAGTDTQYF.

This clonotype was counted at least ten times. This chain links TRBV12-3 or TRBV12-4 with TRBJ2-2; D possibly corresponds to TRBD2 (6 bases). The V end lost 7 bases, the J end lost 2 bases, and 11 bases lay between the germline ends. The length of the CDR3 is 14 residues. The DNA for the CDR3 is TGTGCCAGCACGGCGCGGGATAACACCGGGGAGCTGTTTTTT. Translating gives CASTARDNTGELFF.

There are a few counts of this clonotype. The V and J genes are TRBV7-2 and TRBJ1-5, with D perhaps TRBD1 (5 bases). CDR3 size: 14 residues. Germline assignment: CDR1 SGHTA and CDR2 FQGNSA. V was clipped by 4 bases and J by 9 bases, with 16 bases between them. The CDR3, as DNA: TGTGCCAGCAGCTCCCTACTGGGGGAAGGGCCCCAGCATTTT. Protein sequence: CASSSLLGEGPQHF.

On this clonotype itself: A much larger clone lies a single base off, so this may be a read error. V is TRBV5-1 and J is TRBJ1-2; no reliable D call. The germline V gene has CDR1 SGHRS and CDR2 YFSETQ. The CDR3 extends over 13 amino acids. Trimming pared 5 bases from V and 2 bases from J, leaving 10 bases between. The CDR3 spells CASRDTTNYGYTF. In DNA, the CDR3 is TGCGCCAGCAGAGACACGACAAACTATGGCTACACCTTC.

This clonotype was seen at least ten times. This sequence joins TRBV15 and TRBJ2-5; D gene uncertain. CDR3 length: 13 amino acids. Trimming left V 0 bases short and J 5 bases short, with 7 bases between. Looked up from germline, CDR1 is LNHNV and CDR2 is YYDKDF (reference sequence). CDR3 coding DNA: TGTGCCACCAGCAGAGATTCCCGGGAGACCCAGTACTTC. Its translation: CATSRDSRETQYF.

This clonotype was picked up many times. V and J are TRBV5-5 and TRBJ2-3; D possibly corresponds to TRBD2 (5 bases). The ends were cut back, 0 bases at V and 0 bases at J, with 8 bases in the middle. Germline V gives CDR1 SGHKS, CDR2 YYEKEE (reference sequence). The CDR3 has 15 residues. CDR3 nucleotide sequence: TGTGCCAGCAGCTTGGGCGGGTCTAGCACAGATACGCAGTATTTT. Encoded protein: CASSLGGSSTDTQYF.

This clonotype appeared many times. The DNA for the CDR3 is TGTGCCAGCAGTGGTCGTTGGAGCGGCCAACAAGAGACCCAGTACTTC. Translating it yields CASSGRWSGQQETQYF. The chain employs TRBV2 and TRBJ2-5, with D tentatively TRBD2 (5 bases). V lost 4 bases to trimming and J lost 2 bases, with 17 bases between them. The CDR3 extends over 16 amino acids. The germline V gene has CDR1 SNHLY and CDR2 FYNNEI.

This clonotype was seen repeatedly, ten times or more. The V gene is TRBV3-1, the J gene TRBJ1-5; the D gene is possibly TRBD1 (6 bases). Germline V gives CDR1 LGHDT, CDR2 YNNKEL (reference sequence). Deletions cut 4 bases from V and 6 bases from J, with 16 bases between. The CDR3 runs to 15 residues. CDR3 DNA sequence: TGTGCCAGCAGCCCCACAGCGGGGGGCGGTCAGCCCCAGCATTTT. Its protein is CASSPTAGGGQPQHF.

The chain recombines TRBV27 with TRBJ2-7; weak D call: TRBD2 (6 bases). This CDR3 is built from 18 residues. The V and J ends lost 5 bases and 4 bases respectively, with 27 bases between them. Germline CDR1 is MNHEY and CDR2 is SMNVEV (reference sequence). The CDR3 nucleotides are TGTGCCAGCAGTCCTCTCGTGGAGTTGTGGGGGGAGGCATACGAGCAGTACTTC. Encoded protein: CASSPLVELWGEAYEQYF.

This clonotype was detected many times. The chain couples TRBV20-1 to TRBJ2-7, with 9 bases fitting TRBD2. The CDR3 has 14 residues. Unmatched junction bases numbered 8, after V lost 6 bases and J lost 2 bases. Germline-derived CDR1 and CDR2 are DFQATT and SNEGSKA (reference sequence). This CDR3 reads CSAPSGGKTYEQYF. The CDR3 region has the DNA TGCAGTGCACCGAGCGGGGGGAAGACCTACGAGCAGTACTTC.

This clonotype appeared many times. The V and J genes are TRBV25-1 and TRBJ2-2, with 7 bases matching TRBD2. The CDR3 totals 15 residues. Per germline, CDR1 MGHDK and CDR2 SYGVNS. V lost 3 bases to trimming and J lost 6 bases; unmatched junction nucleotides: 7. The CDR3 DNA sequence: TGTGCCAGCAGTGAGGCGGGAGACTTGTCCGGGGAGCTGTTTTTT. Translation: CASSEAGDLSGELFF.

This clonotype has ten or more counts. V usage is TRBV20-1 and J usage is TRBJ2-1; 7 nucleotides align to TRBD1. The J segment lost 7 bases and the V segment lost 3 bases, leaving 3 bases of the junction unmatched. Per the germline V gene, CDR1 is DFQATT and CDR2 is SNEGSKA (reference sequence). The CDR3 consists of 12 residues. This CDR3 is CSASLQGNEQFF. The CDR3 DNA sequence: TGCAGTGCTAGCCTACAGGGGAATGAGCAGTTCTTC.

This clonotype has only a few counts. The CDR3 bases are TGTGCCAGCAGCCAGGGGTCCGGGGCACCACGGGAGACCCAGTACTTC. As protein: CASSQGSGAPRETQYF. The chain recombines TRBV7-9 with TRBJ2-5, with a weak D call TRBD1 (6 bases). From germline, CDR1 is SEHNR and CDR2 FQNEAQ (reference sequence). V was trimmed by 5 bases and J by 5 bases, leaving 21 bases between them. This CDR3 is 16 amino acids long.

In its sample, this clonotype was seen many times. This chain uses TRBV28 with TRBJ1-5, with D possibly being TRBD1 (6 bases). The CDR3 has 15 amino acids. Germline-derived CDR1 and CDR2 are MDHEN and SYDVKM. Trimming removed 2 bases from V and 6 bases from J, with 14 bases in between. CDR3 protein: CASSLGYRDRQPQHF. CDR3 DNA: TGTGCCAGCAGTTTAGGGTACAGGGATCGTCAGCCCCAGCATTTT.